The rows below give T cell receptor beta chains drawn from one sample of a study of blood T cell repertoires in COVID-19. Method: immunoSEQ multiplex PCR; TCRdb's copy keeps in-frame clones and lacks some. The sample carries 360,000 or so clones, around four fifths recorded once. Sequenced sample: PBMCs or T cells enriched from blood (not recorded which). All receptors come from a woman aged 45-59 years who had recovered from COVID-19. The CDR3 runs from the conserved cysteine through the conserved F or W. A D gene is named only where the DNA matches it firmly. Rows give clone size only sometimes, using once, few, many, or a class for an expanded clone.

j_gene: TRBJ2-1
v_gene: TRBV6-5
abundance: NA
d_gene: NA
CDR3aa: CASSGFSYNEQFF
CDR3nt: TGTGCCAGTTCAGGGTTTAGCTACAATGAGCAGTTCTTC

j_gene: TRBJ1-1
v_gene: TRBV29-1
abundance: NA
d_gene: NA
CDR3aa: CSGFRGRDNTEAFF
CDR3nt: TGCAGCGGTTTCAGGGGTCGTGATAACACTGAAGCTTTCTTT

j_gene: TRBJ1-2
v_gene: TRBV5-1
abundance: NA
d_gene: NA
CDR3aa: CASSLAAQGLGYTF
CDR3nt: TGCGCCAGCAGCTTGGCCGCGCAGGGGTTGGGCTACACCTTC

j_gene: TRBJ1-5
v_gene: TRBV3-1/TRBV3-2
abundance: NA
d_gene: TRBD1
CDR3aa: CASSQDAPGQANSNQPQHF
CDR3nt: TGTGCCAGCAGCCAAGACGCCCCCGGACAGGCTAATAGCAATCAGCCCCAGCATTTT

j_gene: TRBJ1-5
v_gene: TRBV19
abundance: NA
d_gene: NA
CDR3aa: CASTNRADQPQHF
CDR3nt: TGTGCCAGTACGAACAGGGCGGATCAGCCCCAGCATTTT

j_gene: TRBJ1-5
v_gene: TRBV7-2
abundance: NA
d_gene: TRBD1
CDR3aa: CASSLRGQSNQPQHF
CDR3nt: TGTGCCAGCAGCTTAAGGGGGCAGAGCAATCAGCCCCAGCATTTT

j_gene: TRBJ1-4
v_gene: TRBV19
abundance: NA
d_gene: TRBD1
CDR3aa: CASFDRDNEKLFF
CDR3nt: TGTGCCAGTTTCGACAGGGACAATGAAAAACTGTTTTTT

j_gene: TRBJ1-2
v_gene: TRBV12-3/TRBV12-4
abundance: NA
d_gene: TRBD1
CDR3aa: CASSGQGFYGYTF
CDR3nt: TGTGCCAGCAGCGGACAGGGTTTCTATGGCTACACCTTC

j_gene: TRBJ1-3
v_gene: TRBV11-3
abundance: NA
d_gene: NA
CDR3aa: CASSLAADYSGNTIYF
CDR3nt: TGTGCCAGCAGCTTAGCAGCAGACTACTCTGGAAACACCATATATTTT

j_gene: TRBJ1-4
v_gene: TRBV28
abundance: NA
d_gene: NA
CDR3aa: CASSASLQLNEKLFF
CDR3nt: TGTGCCAGCAGTGCTTCTTTGCAACTAAATGAAAAACTGTTTTTT

j_gene: TRBJ1-2
v_gene: TRBV5-4
abundance: NA
d_gene: TRBD1
CDR3aa: CASSLMTGNYGYTF
CDR3nt: TGTGCCAGCAGCCTGATGACAGGGAACTATGGCTACACCTTC

j_gene: TRBJ1-5
v_gene: TRBV6-2/TRBV6-3
abundance: NA
d_gene: TRBD1
CDR3aa: CASTPGGAAQPQHF
CDR3nt: TGTGCCAGCACCCCAGGGGGGGCGGCTCAGCCCCAGCATTTT

j_gene: TRBJ2-7
v_gene: TRBV6-2/TRBV6-3
abundance: once
d_gene: NA
CDR3aa: CASSGQQQASYEQYF
CDR3nt: TGTGCCAGCAGCGGACAGCAGCAGGCTTCCTACGAGCAGTACTTC

j_gene: TRBJ1-5
v_gene: TRBV12-5
abundance: NA
d_gene: TRBD1
CDR3aa: CASGLWTGTAYSNQPQHF
CDR3nt: TGTGCTAGTGGTTTGTGGACTGGGACAGCGTATAGCAATCAGCCCCAGCATTTT

j_gene: TRBJ1-1
v_gene: TRBV19
abundance: NA
d_gene: TRBD1
CDR3aa: CASNPTGGERTEAFF
CDR3nt: TGTGCCAGTAATCCGACAGGGGGTGAAAGAACTGAAGCTTTCTTT

j_gene: TRBJ1-4
v_gene: TRBV6-2/TRBV6-3
abundance: NA
d_gene: TRBD1
CDR3aa: CASSQSGGLREKLFF
CDR3nt: TGTGCCAGCAGCCAATCAGGGGGCCTGAGAGAAAAACTGTTTTTT

j_gene: TRBJ2-2
v_gene: TRBV5-1
abundance: once
d_gene: TRBD2
CDR3aa: CASSFALAGLSGTGELFF
CDR3nt: TGCGCCAGCAGCTTCGCCCTAGCGGGGCTATCGGGCACCGGGGAGCTGTTTTTT

j_gene: TRBJ1-2
v_gene: TRBV30
abundance: NA
d_gene: TRBD1
CDR3aa: CAWDAQGVWGYTF
CDR3nt: TGTGCCTGGGACGCACAGGGGGTCTGGGGCTACACCTTC

j_gene: TRBJ1-2
v_gene: TRBV20-1
abundance: NA
d_gene: NA
CDR3aa: CSARGQYGYTF
CDR3nt: TGCAGTGCTAGAGGGCAGTATGGCTACACCTTC

j_gene: TRBJ2-7
v_gene: TRBV5-8
abundance: once
d_gene: TRBD1
CDR3aa: CASRRTGEGEQYF
CDR3nt: TGTGCCAGCCGTAGGACAGGGGAAGGCGAGCAGTACTTC

j_gene: TRBJ2-3
v_gene: TRBV6-2/TRBV6-3
abundance: NA
d_gene: TRBD2
CDR3aa: CASSYGLAGGKISTDTQYF
CDR3nt: TGTGCCAGCAGTTACGGACTAGCGGGAGGGAAGATTTCGACAGATACGCAGTATTTT

j_gene: TRBJ1-4
v_gene: TRBV19
abundance: NA
d_gene: NA
CDR3aa: CASSTGAEYEKLFF
CDR3nt: TGTGCCAGTAGTACAGGGGCGGAATATGAAAAACTGTTTTTT

j_gene: TRBJ1-1
v_gene: TRBV6-1
abundance: NA
d_gene: NA
CDR3aa: CASSEGGENTEAFF
CDR3nt: TGTGCCAGCAGTGAAGGGGGGGAGAACACTGAAGCTTTCTTT

j_gene: TRBJ2-2
v_gene: TRBV10-3
abundance: NA
d_gene: TRBD2
CDR3aa: CAISERLAGAGELFF
CDR3nt: TGTGCCATCAGTGAGAGACTAGCGGGAGCCGGGGAGCTGTTTTTT

j_gene: TRBJ1-5
v_gene: TRBV7-2
abundance: few
d_gene: NA
CDR3aa: CASSLGVRLQGSNQPQHF
CDR3nt: TGTGCCAGCAGCTTAGGCGTTAGACTTCAGGGGAGCAATCAGCCCCAGCATTTT

j_gene: TRBJ2-7
v_gene: TRBV5-1
abundance: NA
d_gene: NA
CDR3aa: CASSPGASLYEQYF
CDR3nt: TGCGCCAGCAGCCCTGGGGCGTCCCTCTACGAGCAGTACTTC

j_gene: TRBJ1-2
v_gene: TRBV29-1
abundance: NA
d_gene: NA
CDR3aa: CSVSHRGYGYTF
CDR3nt: TGCAGCGTATCCCATAGGGGCTATGGCTACACCTTC

j_gene: TRBJ1-4
v_gene: TRBV29-1
abundance: NA
d_gene: NA
CDR3aa: CSVAEGTTNEKLFF
CDR3nt: TGCAGCGTTGCCGAGGGGACTACTAATGAAAAACTGTTTTTT

j_gene: TRBJ1-2
v_gene: TRBV18
abundance: NA
d_gene: TRBD1
CDR3aa: CASSPLDRDNGYTF
CDR3nt: TGTGCCAGCTCACCTCTGGACAGGGATAATGGCTACACCTTC

j_gene: TRBJ2-6
v_gene: TRBV6-5
abundance: NA
d_gene: TRBD1
CDR3aa: CASARTGTGANVLTF
CDR3nt: TGTGCCAGCGCTAGGACAGGCACTGGGGCCAACGTCCTGACTTTC

j_gene: TRBJ1-5
v_gene: TRBV29-1
abundance: NA
d_gene: TRBD1
CDR3aa: CSVSGQGRNQPQHF
CDR3nt: TGCAGCGTCTCCGGACAGGGGCGGAATCAGCCCCAGCATTTT

j_gene: TRBJ2-5
v_gene: TRBV13
abundance: NA
d_gene: TRBD2
CDR3aa: CASSERSGKETQYF
CDR3nt: TGTGCCAGCAGCGAGCGTAGCGGGAAAGAGACCCAGTACTTC

j_gene: TRBJ1-2
v_gene: TRBV18
abundance: NA
d_gene: TRBD1
CDR3aa: CASSPSGTAGYTF
CDR3nt: TGTGCCAGCTCACCGAGTGGGACAGCCGGCTACACCTTC

j_gene: TRBJ1-2
v_gene: TRBV5-1
abundance: NA
d_gene: TRBD1
CDR3aa: CASSFGQGGGYTF
CDR3nt: TGCGCCAGCAGCTTCGGACAGGGGGGCGGCTACACCTTC

j_gene: TRBJ2-1
v_gene: TRBV5-1
abundance: NA
d_gene: TRBD2
CDR3aa: CASSLETSGTGFF
CDR3nt: TGCGCCAGCAGCTTGGAGACTAGCGGGACGGGGTTCTTC

j_gene: TRBJ1-1
v_gene: TRBV7-2
abundance: few
d_gene: NA
CDR3aa: CASNPVRNTEAFF
CDR3nt: TGTGCCAGCAACCCGGTACGGAACACTGAAGCTTTCTTT

j_gene: TRBJ2-7
v_gene: TRBV12-3/TRBV12-4
abundance: NA
d_gene: NA
CDR3aa: CASSFRYEQYF
CDR3nt: TGTGCCAGCAGTTTTCGGTACGAGCAGTACTTC

j_gene: TRBJ1-2
v_gene: TRBV27
abundance: NA
d_gene: TRBD1
CDR3aa: CASSLRTGGNYNYGYTF
CDR3nt: TGTGCCAGCAGTCTAAGGACAGGGGGGAATTATAACTATGGCTACACCTTC

j_gene: TRBJ1-1
v_gene: TRBV30
abundance: once
d_gene: NA
CDR3aa: CACPQSEAFF
CDR3nt: TGTGCCTGCCCACAGAGTGAAGCTTTCTTT

j_gene: TRBJ2-2
v_gene: TRBV3-1/TRBV3-2
abundance: NA
d_gene: NA
CDR3aa: CASSQGGGTENTGELFF
CDR3nt: TGTGCCAGCAGCCAAGGGGGCGGGACAGAGAACACCGGGGAGCTGTTTTTT

j_gene: TRBJ2-7
v_gene: TRBV5-1
abundance: NA
d_gene: NA
CDR3aa: CASSTSYSSYEQYF
CDR3nt: TGCGCCAGCAGCACAAGTTACAGCTCCTACGAGCAGTACTTC

j_gene: TRBJ1-4
v_gene: TRBV19
abundance: NA
d_gene: NA
CDR3aa: CASSIILSGAAGEKLFF
CDR3nt: TGTGCCAGTAGTATAATTCTGAGCGGAGCAGCAGGTGAAAAACTGTTTTTT

j_gene: TRBJ1-4
v_gene: TRBV5-4
abundance: NA
d_gene: NA
CDR3aa: CASSIDRLVGKLFF
CDR3nt: TGTGCCAGCAGCATCGACAGGTTGGTGGGAAAACTGTTTTTT

j_gene: TRBJ1-2
v_gene: TRBV18
abundance: once
d_gene: NA
CDR3aa: CASSPLAGEHLDGYTF
CDR3nt: TGTGCCAGCTCACCACTGGCAGGGGAGCATCTCGATGGCTACACCTTC

j_gene: TRBJ2-3
v_gene: TRBV5-8
abundance: NA
d_gene: NA
CDR3aa: CASSFRVASAYTDTQYF
CDR3nt: TGTGCCAGCAGCTTTCGTGTAGCTAGCGCTTACACAGATACGCAGTATTTT

j_gene: TRBJ2-7
v_gene: TRBV5-4
abundance: NA
d_gene: TRBD1
CDR3aa: CASSLGGVATGESRYF
CDR3nt: TGTGCCAGCAGCTTGGGGGGGGTTGCGACAGGGGAAAGTCGGTACTTC